This TCR beta chain was recovered during a study of blood T cell repertoires in COVID-19. Across the whole study: Specimens from acute and convalescent COVID-19 originated in the United States, Italy and Spain. From T cells, B-cell-depleted T cells, or PBMCs came the material, which was cDNA or gDNA.

This clone showed up just once. TCRdb keeps only in-frame clones here, not all; method: immunoSEQ multiplex PCR. Here the sample spans approximately 220,000 clones, around 83% being singletons. CDR1 is SGHTS, CDR2 YDEGEE, per germline. The CDR3 is made up of 15 amino acids. The V segment lost 3 bases and the J segment 6 bases; nucleotides outside the gene matches: 7. The V gene is TRBV5-8, the J gene TRBJ1-5, with 9 nucleotides matching TRBD1. This TCR was sampled from a woman in her 50s with acute or convalescent COVID-19. Sequenced input: peripheral blood. The CDR3 sequence is CASSSGQGRFQPQHF. CDR3 sequence (DNA): TGTGCCAGCAGCTCCGGACAGGGGAGGTTTCAGCCCCAGCATTTT.